This T cell receptor (beta chain) was recovered during a study of shared clonotypes between healthy human individuals. DNA at about 190 ng, around 30,000 T cell genomes, went into sorted-subset replicate PCRs. Data came from immunoSEQ multiplex PCR; TCRdb stores just in-frame clones and leaves some out. The table includes around 2,000,000 clones, about 95% detected once. Cells designated naive CD8 were CD45RO-negative and were positively selected for CCR7, with terminally differentiated effector memory CD45RA+ cells excluded. Study results and limitations: In general, naive subsets displayed greater estimated richness than memory subsets did. In the sorted subsets, rarefaction showed sequencing was incomplete despite large depth.

As regards this clone: The antigen remains unidentified.

The germline CDR1 and CDR2 sequences are MNHNY and SVGAGI (reference sequence). The CDR3 has 15 residues. The germline V and J ends were trimmed by 4 bases and 4 bases, with 13 bases remaining between them. The sequence was obtained from a young man in good health. V usage is TRBV6-6 and J usage is TRBJ2-2; D ambiguous. The sequencing sample was made of naive CD8+ T cells sorted from blood. CDR3 sequence: CASSSSGVGTGELFF. The CDR3 nucleotides are TGTGCCAGCAGTTCCAGTGGTGTGGGCACCGGGGAGCTGTTTTTT.